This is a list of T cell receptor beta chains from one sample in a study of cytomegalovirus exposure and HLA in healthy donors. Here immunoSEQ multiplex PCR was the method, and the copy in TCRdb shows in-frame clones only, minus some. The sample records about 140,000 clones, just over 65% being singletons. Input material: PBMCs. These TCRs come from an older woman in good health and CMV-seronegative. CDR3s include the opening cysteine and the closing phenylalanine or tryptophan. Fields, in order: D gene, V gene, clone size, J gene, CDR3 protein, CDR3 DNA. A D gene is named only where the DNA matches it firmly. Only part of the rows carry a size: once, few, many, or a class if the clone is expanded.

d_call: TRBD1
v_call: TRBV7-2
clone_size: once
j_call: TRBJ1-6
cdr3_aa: CASSARTGGNSPLHF
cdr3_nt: TGTGCCAGCAGCGCCAGGACAGGGGGTAATTCACCCCTCCACTTT

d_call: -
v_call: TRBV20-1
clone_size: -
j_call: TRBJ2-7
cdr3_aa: CSARDYEQYF
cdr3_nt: TGCAGTGCTAGAGACTACGAGCAGTACTTC

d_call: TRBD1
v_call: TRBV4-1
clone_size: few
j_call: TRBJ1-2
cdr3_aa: CASSQETGGYGYTF
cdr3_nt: TGCGCCAGCAGCCAAGAGACAGGGGGATATGGCTACACCTTC

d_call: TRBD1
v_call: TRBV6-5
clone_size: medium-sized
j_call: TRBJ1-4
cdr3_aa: CASSSRGYGKLFF
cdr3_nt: TGTGCCAGCAGTTCCAGGGGGTATGGAAAACTGTTTTTT

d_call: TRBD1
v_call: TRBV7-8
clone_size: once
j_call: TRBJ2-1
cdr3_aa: CASSAWDSFNEQFF
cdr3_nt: TGTGCCAGCAGCGCCTGGGACAGCTTCAATGAGCAGTTCTTC

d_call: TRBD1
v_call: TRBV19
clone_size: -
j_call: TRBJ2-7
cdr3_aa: CATSGTATYEQYF
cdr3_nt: TGTGCCACCTCGGGGACAGCGACCTACGAGCAGTACTTC

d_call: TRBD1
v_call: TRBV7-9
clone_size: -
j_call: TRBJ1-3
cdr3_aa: CASSPTQGARSGNTIYF
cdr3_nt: TGTGCCAGCAGCCCCACTCAGGGGGCAAGGTCTGGAAACACCATATATTTT

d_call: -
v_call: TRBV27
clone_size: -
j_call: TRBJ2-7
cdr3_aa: CASSSQGSGVEQYF
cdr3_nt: TGTGCCAGCAGTTCACAAGGCTCAGGCGTCGAGCAGTACTTC

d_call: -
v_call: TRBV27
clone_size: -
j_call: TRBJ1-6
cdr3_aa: CASSLDVPGQSGPPLHF
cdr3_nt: TGTGCCAGCAGTTTGGATGTCCCGGGACAATCAGGTCCACCCCTCCACTTT

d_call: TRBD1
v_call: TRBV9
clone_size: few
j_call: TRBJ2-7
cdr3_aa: CASSVAGTGYEQYF
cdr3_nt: TGTGCCAGCAGCGTAGCTGGGACAGGATACGAGCAGTACTTC

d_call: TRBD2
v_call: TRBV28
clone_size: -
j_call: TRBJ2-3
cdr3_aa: CASSLSRLAGEADTQYF
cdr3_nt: TGTGCCAGCAGTTTATCAAGGCTAGCGGGAGAAGCAGATACGCAGTATTTT

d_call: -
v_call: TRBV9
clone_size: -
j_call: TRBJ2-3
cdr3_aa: CASSVLDSNTQYF
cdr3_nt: TGTGCCAGCAGCGTATTGGACTCGAATACGCAGTATTTT

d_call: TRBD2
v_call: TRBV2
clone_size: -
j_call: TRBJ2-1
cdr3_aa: CASSHPGLARNEQFF
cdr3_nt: TGTGCCAGCAGCCACCCGGGACTAGCGAGAAATGAGCAGTTCTTC

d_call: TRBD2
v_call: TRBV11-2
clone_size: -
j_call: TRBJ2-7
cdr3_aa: CASSFLPTSGGTPPYEQYF
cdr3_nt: TGTGCCAGCAGTTTTCTGCCGACTAGCGGGGGAACCCCCCCCTACGAGCAGTACTTC

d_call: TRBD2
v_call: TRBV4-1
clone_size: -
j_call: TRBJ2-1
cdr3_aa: CASSQFSLAGGLSSYNEQFF
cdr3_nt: TGCGCCAGCAGCCAATTTTCCCTAGCGGGGGGTTTGAGCTCCTACAATGAGCAGTTCTTC

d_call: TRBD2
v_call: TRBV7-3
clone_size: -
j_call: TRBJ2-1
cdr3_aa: CASSLGLAGVDEQFF
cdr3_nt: TGTGCCAGCAGCTTAGGACTAGCGGGAGTGGATGAGCAGTTCTTC

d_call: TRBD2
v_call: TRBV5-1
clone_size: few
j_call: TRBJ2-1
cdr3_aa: CASSLTGTSGHNEQFF
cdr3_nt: TGCGCCAGCAGCTTAACCGGGACTAGCGGGCACAATGAGCAGTTCTTC